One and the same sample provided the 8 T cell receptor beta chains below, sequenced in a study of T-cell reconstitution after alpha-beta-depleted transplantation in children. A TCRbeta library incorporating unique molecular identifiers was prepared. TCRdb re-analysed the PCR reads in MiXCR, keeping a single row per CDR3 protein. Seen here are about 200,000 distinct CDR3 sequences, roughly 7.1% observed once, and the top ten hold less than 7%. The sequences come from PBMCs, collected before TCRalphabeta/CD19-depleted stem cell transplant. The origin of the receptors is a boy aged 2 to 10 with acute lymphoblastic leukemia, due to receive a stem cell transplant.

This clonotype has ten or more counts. CDR3 nucleotides: TGTGCCAGCAGTGAAGGAGGGGGGACAGGGATAATGAGCACTGAAGCTTTCTTT. Its protein is CASSEGGGTGIMSTEAFF. The chain has TRBV25-1 and TRBJ1-1, with 9 bases aligning to TRBD1. This CDR3 has 18 residues. V lost 2 bases to trimming and J lost 4 bases; unmatched junction nucleotides: 14. The germline V gene has CDR1 MGHDK and CDR2 SYGVNS.

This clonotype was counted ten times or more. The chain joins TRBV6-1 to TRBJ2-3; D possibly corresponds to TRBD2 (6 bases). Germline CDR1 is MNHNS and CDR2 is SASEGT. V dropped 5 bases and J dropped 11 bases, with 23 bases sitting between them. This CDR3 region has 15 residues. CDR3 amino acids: CASSLTSGQGLGQYF. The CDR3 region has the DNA TGTGCCAGCAGTCTTACTTCCGGCCAGGGACTTGGGCAGTATTTT.

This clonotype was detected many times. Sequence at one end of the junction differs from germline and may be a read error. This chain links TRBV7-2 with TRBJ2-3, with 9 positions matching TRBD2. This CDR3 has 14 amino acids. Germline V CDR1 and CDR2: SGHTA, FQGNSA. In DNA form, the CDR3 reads TGTGCCAGCAGCACCGGGACTAGCACAGATACGCATTATTTT. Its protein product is CASSTGTSTDTHYF.

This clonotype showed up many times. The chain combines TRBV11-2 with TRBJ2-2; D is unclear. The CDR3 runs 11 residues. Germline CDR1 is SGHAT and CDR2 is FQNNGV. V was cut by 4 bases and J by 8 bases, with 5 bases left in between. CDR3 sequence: CASSYVGELFF. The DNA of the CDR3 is TGTGCCAGCAGCTACGTTGGGGAGCTGTTTTTT.

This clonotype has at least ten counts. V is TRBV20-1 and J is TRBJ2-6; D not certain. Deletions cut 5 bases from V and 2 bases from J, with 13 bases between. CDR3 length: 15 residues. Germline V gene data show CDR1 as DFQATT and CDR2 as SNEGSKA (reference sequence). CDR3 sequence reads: CSAGPGGTGANVLTF. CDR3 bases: TGCAGTGCTGGACCTGGTGGCACTGGGGCCAACGTCCTGACTTTC.

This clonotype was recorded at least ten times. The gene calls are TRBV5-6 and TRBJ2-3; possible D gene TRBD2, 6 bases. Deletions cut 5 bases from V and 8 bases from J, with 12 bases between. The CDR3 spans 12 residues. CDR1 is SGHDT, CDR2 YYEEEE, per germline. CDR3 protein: CASSNFGGTQYF. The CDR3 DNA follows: TGTGCCAGCAGTAATTTCGGGGGTACGCAGTATTTT.

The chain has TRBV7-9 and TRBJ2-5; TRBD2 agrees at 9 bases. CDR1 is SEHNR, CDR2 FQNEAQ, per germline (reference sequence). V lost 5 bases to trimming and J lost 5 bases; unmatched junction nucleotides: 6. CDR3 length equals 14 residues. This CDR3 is CASSAGGGGETQYF. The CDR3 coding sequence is TGTGCCAGCAGCGCGGGGGGGGGCGGTGAGACCCAGTACTTC.

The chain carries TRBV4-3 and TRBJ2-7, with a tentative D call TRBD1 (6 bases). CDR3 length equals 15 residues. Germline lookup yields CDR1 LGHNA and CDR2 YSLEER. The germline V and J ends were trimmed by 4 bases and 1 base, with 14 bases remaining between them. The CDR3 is CASSPLIQGSYEQYF. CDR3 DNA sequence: TGCGCCAGCAGCCCCTTAATCCAGGGGTCCTACGAGCAGTACTTC.